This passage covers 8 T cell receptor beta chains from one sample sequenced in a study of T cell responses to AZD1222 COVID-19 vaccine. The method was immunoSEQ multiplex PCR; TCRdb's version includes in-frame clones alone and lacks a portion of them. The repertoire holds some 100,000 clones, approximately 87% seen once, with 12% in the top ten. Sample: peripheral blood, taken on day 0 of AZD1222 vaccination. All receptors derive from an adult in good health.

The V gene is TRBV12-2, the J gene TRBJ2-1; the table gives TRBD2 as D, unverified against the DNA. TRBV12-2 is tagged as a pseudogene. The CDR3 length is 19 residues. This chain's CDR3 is CASRLETSGRGCSYNEQFF. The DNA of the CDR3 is TGTGCAAGTCGCTTAGAGACTAGCGGGAGAGGCTGTTCCTACAATGAGCAGTTCTTC.

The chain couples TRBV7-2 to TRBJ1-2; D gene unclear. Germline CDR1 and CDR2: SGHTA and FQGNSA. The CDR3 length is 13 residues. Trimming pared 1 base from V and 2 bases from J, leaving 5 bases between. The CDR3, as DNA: TGTGCCAGCAGCTTAGGTTTAAACTATGGCTACACCTTC. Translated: CASSLGLNYGYTF.

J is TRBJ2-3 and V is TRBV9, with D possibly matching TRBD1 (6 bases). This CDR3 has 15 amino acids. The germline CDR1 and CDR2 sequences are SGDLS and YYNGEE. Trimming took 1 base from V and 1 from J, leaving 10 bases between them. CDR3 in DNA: TGTGCCAGCAGCGTACGGACAGAGGGCACAGATACGCAGTATTTT. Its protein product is CASSVRTEGTDTQYF.

The CDR3 loop reads CASSSGQEYGYTF. The CDR3 nucleotides are TGTGCCAGCAGTTCAGGACAGGAGTATGGCTACACCTTC. This chain uses TRBV28 with TRBJ1-2; the match to TRBD1 covers 7 bases. The junction had 4 bases not matched to a gene; V was cut back by 4 bases and J by 5 bases. The CDR3 covers 13 residues. From germline, CDR1 is MDHEN and CDR2 SYDVKM.

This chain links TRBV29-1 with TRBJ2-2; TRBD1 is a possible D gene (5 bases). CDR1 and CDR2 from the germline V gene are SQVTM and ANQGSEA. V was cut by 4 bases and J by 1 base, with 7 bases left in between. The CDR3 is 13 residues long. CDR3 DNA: TGCAGCGTTGGCAGGGTGAACACCGGGGAGCTGTTTTTT. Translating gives CSVGRVNTGELFF.

The DNA for the CDR3 is TGTGCCAGCAGCGTAGACGATGCCTATGGCTACACCTTC. It translates to CASSVDDAYGYTF. The V gene is TRBV9, the J gene TRBJ1-2; no definite D call. This CDR3 has 13 residues. Germline values: CDR1 SGDLS, CDR2 YYNGEE. V gave up 0 bases and J gave up 4 bases, with 7 bases separating them. The full variable domain, rest sourced from reference TRBV9 and TRBJ1-2, is DSGVTQTPKHLITATGQRVTLRCSPRSGDLSVYWYQQSLDQGLQFLIQYYNGEERAKGNILERFSAQQFPDLHSELNLSSLELGDSALYFCASSVDDAYGYTFGSGTRLTVV.

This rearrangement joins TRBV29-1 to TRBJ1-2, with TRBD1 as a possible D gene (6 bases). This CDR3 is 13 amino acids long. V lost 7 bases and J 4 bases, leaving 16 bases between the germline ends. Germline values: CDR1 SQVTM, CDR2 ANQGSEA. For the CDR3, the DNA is TGCAGCGCCGCTCTGGGGGCTGCCTATGGCTACACCTTC. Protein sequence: CSAALGAAYGYTF.

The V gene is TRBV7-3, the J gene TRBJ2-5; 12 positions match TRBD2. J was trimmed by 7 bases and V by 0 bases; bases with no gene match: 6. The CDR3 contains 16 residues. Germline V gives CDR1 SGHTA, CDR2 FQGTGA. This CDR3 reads CASSLTEASGRGTQYF. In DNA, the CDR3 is TGTGCCAGCAGCTTAACTGAGGCTAGCGGGAGGGGGACCCAGTACTTC.